This TCR beta chain came from a study of T cell responses to AZD1222 COVID-19 vaccine. Notes on the study in general: Seropositive at baseline were only a handful of AZD1222 recipients. Researchers report vaccine-associated CD4 TCRs spanning spike, with dominance at 160-218 and 743-854. Scientists sampled the repertoires only once the peak T cell response had passed.

V gave up 5 bases and J gave up 3 bases; unmatched junction bases: 5. Germline V gene sequence: CDR1 LNHDA, CDR2 SQIVND (reference sequence). The CDR3 runs to 14 residues. A note on this clone: Its matching antigen is unknown.

Analysis merged second doses at about 4 or about 12 weeks. TCRdb keeps only in-frame clones here, not all; method: immunoSEQ multiplex PCR. The table includes some 110,000 clones, roughly 92% detected once. This receptor was obtained from an adult who received the AZD1222 COVID-19 vaccine. V is TRBV19 and J is TRBJ2-7, with 9 bases that match TRBD1. Sequences were derived from peripheral blood, sampled 28 days after the second AZD1222 dose. The DNA for the CDR3 is TGTGCCAGTAGTTCGGGACAGGGAAGCTACGAGCAGTACTTC. It is translated as CASSSGQGSYEQYF.